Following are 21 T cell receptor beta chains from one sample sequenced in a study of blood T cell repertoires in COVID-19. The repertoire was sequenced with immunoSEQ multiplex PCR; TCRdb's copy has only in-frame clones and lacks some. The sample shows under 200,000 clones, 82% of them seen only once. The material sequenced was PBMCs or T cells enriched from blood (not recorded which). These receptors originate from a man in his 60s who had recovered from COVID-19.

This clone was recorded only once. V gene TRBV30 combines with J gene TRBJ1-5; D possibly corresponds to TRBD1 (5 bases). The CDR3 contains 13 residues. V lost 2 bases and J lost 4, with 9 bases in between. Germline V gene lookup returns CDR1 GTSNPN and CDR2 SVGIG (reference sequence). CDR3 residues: CAWSQGRNQPQHF. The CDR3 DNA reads TGTGCCTGGAGTCAGGGTAGAAATCAGCCCCAGCATTTT.

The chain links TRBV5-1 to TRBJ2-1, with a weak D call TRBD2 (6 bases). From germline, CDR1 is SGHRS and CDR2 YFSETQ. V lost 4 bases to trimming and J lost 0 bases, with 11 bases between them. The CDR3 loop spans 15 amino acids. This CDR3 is CASSPAGSSYNEQFF. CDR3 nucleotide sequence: TGCGCCAGCAGCCCGGCGGGGAGCTCCTACAATGAGCAGTTCTTC.

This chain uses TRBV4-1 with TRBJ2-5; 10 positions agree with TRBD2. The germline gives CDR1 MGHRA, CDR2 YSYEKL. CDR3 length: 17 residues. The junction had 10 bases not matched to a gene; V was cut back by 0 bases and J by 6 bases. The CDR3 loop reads CASSQDVSGRALQTQYF. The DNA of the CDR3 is TGCGCCAGCAGCCAAGACGTAAGCGGGAGGGCCTTGCAGACCCAGTACTTC.

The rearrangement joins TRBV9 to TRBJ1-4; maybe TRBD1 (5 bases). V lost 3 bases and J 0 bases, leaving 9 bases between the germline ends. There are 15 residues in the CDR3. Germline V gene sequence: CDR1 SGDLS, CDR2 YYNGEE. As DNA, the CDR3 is TGTGCCAGCAGCGGCTCAGGGACAACTAATGAAAAACTGTTTTTT. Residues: CASSGSGTTNEKLFF. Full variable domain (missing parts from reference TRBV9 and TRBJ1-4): DSGVTQTPKHLITATGQRVTLRCSPRSGDLSVYWYQQSLDQGLQFLIQYYNGEERAKGNILERFSAQQFPDLHSELNLSSLELGDSALYFCASSGSGTTNEKLFFGSGTQLSVL.

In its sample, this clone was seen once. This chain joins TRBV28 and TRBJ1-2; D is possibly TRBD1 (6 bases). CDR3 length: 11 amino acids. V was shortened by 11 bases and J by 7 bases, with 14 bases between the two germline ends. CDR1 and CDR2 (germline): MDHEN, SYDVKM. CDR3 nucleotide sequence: TGTGCCGGGGGACAATCGCGTGGCTACACCTTC. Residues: CAGGQSRGYTF.

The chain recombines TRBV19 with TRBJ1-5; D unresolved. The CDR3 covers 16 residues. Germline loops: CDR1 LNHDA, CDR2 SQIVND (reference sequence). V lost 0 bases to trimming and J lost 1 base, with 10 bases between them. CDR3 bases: TGTGCCAGTAGTATAGAGACTGCCCCAAGCAATCAGCCCCAGCATTTT. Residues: CASSIETAPSNQPQHF.

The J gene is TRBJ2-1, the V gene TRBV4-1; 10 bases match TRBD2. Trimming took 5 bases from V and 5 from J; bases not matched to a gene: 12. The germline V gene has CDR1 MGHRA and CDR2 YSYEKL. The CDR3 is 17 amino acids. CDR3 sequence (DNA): TGCGCCAGCAGCGAGTTTTCAGCGGGAGGGCCGAACAATGAGCAGTTCTTC. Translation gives CASSEFSAGGPNNEQFF.

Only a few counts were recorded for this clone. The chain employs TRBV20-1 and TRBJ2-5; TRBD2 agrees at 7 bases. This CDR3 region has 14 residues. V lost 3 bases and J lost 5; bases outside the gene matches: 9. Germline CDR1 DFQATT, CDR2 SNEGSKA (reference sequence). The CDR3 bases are TGCAGTGCTAGTGGTCCGACTAGCTCCGAGACCCAGTACTTC. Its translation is CSASGPTSSETQYF.

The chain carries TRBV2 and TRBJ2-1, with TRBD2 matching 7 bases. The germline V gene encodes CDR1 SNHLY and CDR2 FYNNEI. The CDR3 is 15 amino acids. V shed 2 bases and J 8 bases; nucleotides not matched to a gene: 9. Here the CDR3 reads CASSEMAGAFDEQFF. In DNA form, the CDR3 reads TGTGCCAGCAGTGAAATGGCGGGAGCTTTCGATGAGCAGTTCTTC. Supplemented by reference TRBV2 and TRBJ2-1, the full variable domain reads EPEVTQTPSHQVTQMGQEVILRCVPISNHLYFYWYRQILGQKVEFLVSFYNNEISEKSEIFDDQFSVERPDGSNFTLKIRSTKLEDSAMYFCASSEMAGAFDEQFFGPGTRLTVL.

DNA for the CDR3: TGTGCCAGCAGCGCGCTGGGGCAAAGGGGGGAGACCCAGTACTTC. This encodes CASSALGQRGETQYF. This chain joins TRBV2 and TRBJ2-5, with a weak D call TRBD1 (6 bases). Looked up from germline, CDR1 is SNHLY and CDR2 is FYNNEI. Trimming stripped 6 bases from V and 5 bases from J, with 19 bases between. The CDR3 totals 15 residues.

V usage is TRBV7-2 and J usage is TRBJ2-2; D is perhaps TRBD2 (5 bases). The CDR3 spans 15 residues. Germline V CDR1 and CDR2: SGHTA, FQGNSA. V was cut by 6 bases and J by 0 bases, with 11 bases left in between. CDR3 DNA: TGTGCCAGCAGAGTAGCGAGCGCGAACACCGGGGAGCTGTTTTTT. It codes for CASRVASANTGELFF.

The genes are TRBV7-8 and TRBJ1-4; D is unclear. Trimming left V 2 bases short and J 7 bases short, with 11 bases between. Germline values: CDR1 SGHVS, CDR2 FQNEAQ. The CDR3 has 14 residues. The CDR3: CASSLSTTGEKLFF. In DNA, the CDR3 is TGTGCCAGCAGCTTATCCACCACGGGTGAAAAACTGTTTTTT.

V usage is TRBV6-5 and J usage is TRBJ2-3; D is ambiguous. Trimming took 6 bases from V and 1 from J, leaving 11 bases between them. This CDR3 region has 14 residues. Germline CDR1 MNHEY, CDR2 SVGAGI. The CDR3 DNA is TGTGCCAGCAGGGTAGTGTTCGGCACAGATACGCAGTATTTT. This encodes CASRVVFGTDTQYF.

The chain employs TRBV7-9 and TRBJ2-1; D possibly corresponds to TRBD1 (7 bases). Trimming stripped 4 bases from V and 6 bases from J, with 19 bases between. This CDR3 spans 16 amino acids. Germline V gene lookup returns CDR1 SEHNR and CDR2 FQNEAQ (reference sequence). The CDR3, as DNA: TGTGCCAGCAGCTATTTAGGAGGGGGCTCTAGCAATGAGCAGTTCTTC. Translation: CASSYLGGGSSNEQFF.

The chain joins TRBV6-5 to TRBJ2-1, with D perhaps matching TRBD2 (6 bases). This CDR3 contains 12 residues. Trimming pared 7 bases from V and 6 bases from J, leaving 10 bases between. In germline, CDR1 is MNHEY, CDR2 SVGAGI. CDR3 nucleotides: TGTGCCAGCACCAGGGACTTCAATGAGCAGTTCTTC. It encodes CASTRDFNEQFF.

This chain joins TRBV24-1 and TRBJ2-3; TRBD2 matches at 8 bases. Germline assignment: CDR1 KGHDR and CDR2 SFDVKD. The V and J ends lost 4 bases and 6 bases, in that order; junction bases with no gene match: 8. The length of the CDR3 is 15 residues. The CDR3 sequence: CATSDGGAKEDTQYF. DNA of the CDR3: TGTGCCACCAGTGACGGGGGGGCCAAGGAGGATACGCAGTATTTT.

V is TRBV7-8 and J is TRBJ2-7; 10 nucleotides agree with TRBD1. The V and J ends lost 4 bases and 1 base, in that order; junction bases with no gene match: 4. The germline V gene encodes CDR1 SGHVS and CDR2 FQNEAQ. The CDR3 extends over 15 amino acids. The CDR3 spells CASSYRTGGSYEQYF. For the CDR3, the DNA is TGTGCCAGCAGCTACCGGACAGGGGGTTCCTACGAGCAGTACTTC.

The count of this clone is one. CDR3 protein: CASSPRGGTNEKLFF. The CDR3 DNA reads as TGTGCCAGCAGCCCACGGGGGGGAACTAATGAAAAACTGTTTTTT. The rearrangement uses TRBV7-2 and TRBJ1-4, with a tentative D call TRBD1 (5 bases). V shed 5 bases and J shed 1 base, with 11 bases lying between them. The CDR3 consists of 15 residues. Per germline, CDR1 SGHTA and CDR2 FQGNSA.

CDR3 residues: CASSPEVGRGGIGYTF. The CDR3, as DNA: TGTGCCAGCAGCCCTGAAGTGGGCAGGGGTGGCATCGGCTACACCTTC. The V call is TRBV7-9, the J call TRBJ1-2, with a weak D call TRBD1 (6 bases). V was pared by 5 bases and J by 8 bases, with 24 bases between. This CDR3 contains 16 residues. The V gene's germline CDR1 is SEHNR and CDR2 FQNEAQ (reference sequence).

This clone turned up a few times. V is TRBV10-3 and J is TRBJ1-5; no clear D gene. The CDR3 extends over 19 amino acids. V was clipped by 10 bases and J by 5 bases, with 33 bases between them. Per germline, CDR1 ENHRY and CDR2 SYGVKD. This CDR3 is CATPKARTAPGRGDQPQHF. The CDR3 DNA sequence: TGTGCCACCCCAAAGGCACGCACCGCACCAGGCCGGGGAGATCAGCCCCAGCATTTT.

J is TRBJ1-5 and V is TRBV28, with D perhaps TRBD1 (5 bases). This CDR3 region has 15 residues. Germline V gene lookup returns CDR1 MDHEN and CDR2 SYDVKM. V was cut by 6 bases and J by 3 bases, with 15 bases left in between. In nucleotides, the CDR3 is TGTGCCAGCAGGGCAGAGCAGGGATTCAATCAGCCCCAGCATTTT. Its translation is CASRAEQGFNQPQHF.